This T cell receptor beta chain derives from a study of blood T cell repertoires in COVID-19. Across the study: Whether acute or convalescent, the COVID-19 samples came from the United States, Italy and Spain.

The CDR3 sequence is 15 residues long. Germline V lookup: CDR1 MGHDK, CDR2 SYGVNS. Trimming took 1 base from V and 5 from J, leaving 12 bases between them. Profiled with immunoSEQ multiplex PCR; TCRdb holds only in-frame clones, not every one. The data show about 140,000 clones, around 84% seen once. This sequence was found in a woman aged 55-70 years with acute or convalescent COVID-19. V is TRBV25-1 and J is TRBJ2-1, with D tentatively TRBD2 (7 bases). The sequencing sample was made of peripheral blood. The CDR3 nucleotides are TGTGCCAGCAGTGAATTCCGCGGGGGCAACAATGAGCAGTTCTTC. Its protein product is CASSEFRGGNNEQFF.